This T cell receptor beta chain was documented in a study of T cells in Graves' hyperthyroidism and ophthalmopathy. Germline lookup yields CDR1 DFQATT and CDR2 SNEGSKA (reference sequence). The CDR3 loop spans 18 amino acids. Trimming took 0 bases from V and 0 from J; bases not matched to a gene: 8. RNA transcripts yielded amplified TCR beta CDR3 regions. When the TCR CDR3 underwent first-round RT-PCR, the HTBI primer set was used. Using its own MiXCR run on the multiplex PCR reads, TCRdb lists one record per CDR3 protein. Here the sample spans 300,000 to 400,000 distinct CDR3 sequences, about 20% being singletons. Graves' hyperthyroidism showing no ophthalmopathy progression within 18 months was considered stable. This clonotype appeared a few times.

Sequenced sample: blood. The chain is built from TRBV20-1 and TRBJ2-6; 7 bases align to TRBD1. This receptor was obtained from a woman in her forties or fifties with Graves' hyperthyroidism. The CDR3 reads CSARDMTGIYSGANVLTF. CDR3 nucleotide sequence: TGCAGTGCTAGAGATATGACAGGGATTTACTCTGGGGCCAACGTCCTGACTTTC.